This TCR beta chain appears in the sequencing data of a study of shared clonotypes between healthy human individuals. V lost 4 bases and J lost 6, with 15 bases in between. This CDR3 contains 14 residues. In germline, CDR1 is SGHRS, CDR2 YFSETQ. Clones were read by immunoSEQ multiplex PCR, and TCRdb kept only the in-frame ones, dropping some. The table has roughly 1,800,000 clones, about 95% seen once; the top ten hold under 1.5%. CD45RO-negative cells were positively selected for CCR7, leaving out terminally differentiated effector memory CD45RA+ cells. The chain recombines TRBV5-1 with TRBJ2-3, with D hard to call. The specimen was naive CD8+ T cells sorted from blood. The TCR was taken from a man in his late teens or twenties in good health. CDR3: CASSGATGEDTQYF. The CDR3 region has the DNA TGCGCCAGCAGCGGCGCAACCGGTGAGGATACGCAGTATTTT.